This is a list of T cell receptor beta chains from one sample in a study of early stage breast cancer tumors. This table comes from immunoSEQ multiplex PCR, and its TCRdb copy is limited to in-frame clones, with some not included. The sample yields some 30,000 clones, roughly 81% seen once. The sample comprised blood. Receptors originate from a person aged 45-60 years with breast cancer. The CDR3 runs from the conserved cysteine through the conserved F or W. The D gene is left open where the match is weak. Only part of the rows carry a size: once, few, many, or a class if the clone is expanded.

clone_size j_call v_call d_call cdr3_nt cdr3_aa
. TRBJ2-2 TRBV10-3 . TGTGCCATCAGTGAGTCGAAGGGGGGAACCGGGGAGCTGTTTTTT CAISESKGGTGELFF
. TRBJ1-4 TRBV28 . TGTGCCTCGAGCCCGGGGGGGCAGGGCGTTAATGAAAAACTGTTTTTT CASSPGGQGVNEKLFF
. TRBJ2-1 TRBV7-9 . TGTGCCAGCACCGGGGACTTAAACAATGAGCAGTTCTTC CASTGDLNNEQFF
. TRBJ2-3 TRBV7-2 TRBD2 TGTGCCAGCAGCTTAGGCGCTAGCGGGAGGGCCCCAGATACGCAGTATTTT CASSLGASGRAPDTQYF
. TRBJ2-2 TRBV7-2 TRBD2 TGTGCCAGCAGCCCCGCGGCGGGAGGTTTGACCGGGGAGCTGTTTTTT CASSPAAGGLTGELFF
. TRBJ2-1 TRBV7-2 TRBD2 TGTGCCAGCAGCCGAGGGACTAGCAGGTACAATGAGCAGTTCTTC CASSRGTSRYNEQFF
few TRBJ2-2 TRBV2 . TGTGCCAGCAGAGTGACTAAGCCCGGGGAGCTGTTTTTT CASRVTKPGELFF
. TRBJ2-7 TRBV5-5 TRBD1 TGTGCCAGCAGCTTGGAGGGGGCGGACGAGCAGTACTTC CASSLEGADEQYF
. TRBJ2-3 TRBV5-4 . TGTGCCAGCAGCTTGCTTAGGGGGGGGAACCCCACAGATACGCAGTATTTT CASSLLRGGNPTDTQYF
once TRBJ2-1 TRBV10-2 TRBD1 TGCGCCATCCGGGCCCTCCAAGGGGGCCTCGAGCAGTTCTTC CAIRALQGGLEQFF
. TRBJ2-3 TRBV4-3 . TGCGCCAGCAGCCAAGATCCCAGAGTCCTAGATACGCAGTATTTT CASSQDPRVLDTQYF
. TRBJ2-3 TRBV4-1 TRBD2 TGCGCCAGCAGCCAAGTTAGCGGGGGGGCCGGGTATACGCAGTATTTT CASSQVSGGAGYTQYF
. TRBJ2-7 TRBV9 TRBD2 TGTGCCAGCAGCGAACGGGGGGGTGGGTACGAGCAGTACTTC CASSERGGGYEQYF
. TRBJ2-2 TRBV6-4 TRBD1 TGTGCCAGCAAAGAGACAGGGAATCCCGGGGAGCTGTTTTTT CASKETGNPGELFF
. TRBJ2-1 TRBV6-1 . TGTGCCAGCAGTGGGACGGACGGCGGCAATGAGCAGTTCTTC CASSGTDGGNEQFF
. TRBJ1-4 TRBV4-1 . TGCGCCAGCAGCCAAGGGGGAACTAATGAAAAACTGTTTTTT CASSQGGTNEKLFF
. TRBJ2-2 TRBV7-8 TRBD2 TGTGCCAGCAGCTTTACCGGGACTAGGCCCGGGGAGCTGTTTTTT CASSFTGTRPGELFF
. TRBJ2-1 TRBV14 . TGTGCCAGCAGCCAAGGCCCCTACAATGAGCAGTTCTTC CASSQGPYNEQFF
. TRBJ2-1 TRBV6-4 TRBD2 TGTGCCAGCAGTGGACTAGCGGGGGGGTACAATGAGCAGTTCTTC CASSGLAGGYNEQFF
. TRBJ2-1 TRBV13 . TGTGCCAGCAGCTCACCGATCTACAATGAGCAGTTCTTC CASSSPIYNEQFF
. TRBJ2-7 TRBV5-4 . TGTGCCAGCAGCTTGGATCAAGAAGCTACCTACGAGCAGTACTTC CASSLDQEATYEQYF
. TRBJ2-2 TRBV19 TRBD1 TGTGCCAGCCAGACAGGGGGCGGCACCGGGGAGCTGTTTTTT CASQTGGGTGELFF
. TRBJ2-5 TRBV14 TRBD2 TGTGCCAGCAGCCAAGATCCGGGACTAGCGGGGGCTACCGGTGAGACCCAGTACTTC CASSQDPGLAGATGETQYF
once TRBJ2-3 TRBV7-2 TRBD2 TGTGCCAGCAGCCAAGACGCGGGGGGTACAGATACGCAGTATTTT CASSQDAGGTDTQYF
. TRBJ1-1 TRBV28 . TGTGCCACTACAGAACAGACTGAAGCTTTCTTT CATTEQTEAFF
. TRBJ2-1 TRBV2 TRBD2 TGTGCCAGCAAGAGGCGGGAGTCGGACAATGAGCAGTTCTTC CASKRRESDNEQFF
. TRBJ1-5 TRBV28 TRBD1 TGTGCCAGCAGAGGGGGCTCGCGCAATCAGCCCCAGCATTTT CASRGGSRNQPQHF
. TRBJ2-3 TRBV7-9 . TGTGCCAGCAGCTTATTCTCTAGCACAGATACGCAGTATTTT CASSLFSSTDTQYF
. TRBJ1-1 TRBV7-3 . TGTGCCAGCAGCTTAGGGCGGCCTGGAGCGACTGAAGCTTTCTTT CASSLGRPGATEAFF
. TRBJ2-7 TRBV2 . TGTGCCAGCAGTGCCAGTGTCTACGAGCAGTACTTC CASSASVYEQYF
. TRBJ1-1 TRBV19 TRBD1 TGTGCCAGTAGTGCAAACAGGGGCACTGAAGCTTTCTTT CASSANRGTEAFF
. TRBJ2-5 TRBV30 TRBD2 TGTGCCTCCCCGGAGCGGGAGGGACAAGAGACCCAGTACTTC CASPEREGQETQYF
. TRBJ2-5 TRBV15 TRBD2 TGTGCCACCAGCAGCGGCTTAGCGGGAGGGGGGAAAGAGACCCAGTACTTC CATSSGLAGGGKETQYF
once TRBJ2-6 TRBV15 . TGTGCCACCAGCAGAGATGGGGGTTCTGGGGCCAACGTCCTGACTTTC CATSRDGGSGANVLTF
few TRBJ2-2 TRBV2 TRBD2 TGTGCCAGCAGCCGAGCGGGGGGCGGCGGGGAGCTGTTTTTT CASSRAGGGGELFF
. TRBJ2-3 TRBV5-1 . TGCGCCAGCAGTCCTGGGGGGGGGCCAGATACGCAGTATTTT CASSPGGGPDTQYF
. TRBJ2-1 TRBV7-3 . TGTGCCAGCAGCTCGGACAGCCATGAGCAGTTCTTC CASSSDSHEQFF
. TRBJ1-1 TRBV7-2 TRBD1 TGTGCCAGCAGCATCCAACAGACAGGGTACGGAACTGAAGCTTTCTTT CASSIQQTGYGTEAFF
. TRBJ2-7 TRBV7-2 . TGTGCCAGCGGGACCTGGACAGCTTCCTACGAGCAGTACTTC CASGTWTASYEQYF
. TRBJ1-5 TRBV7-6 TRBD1 TGTGCCAGCAGTCCCGGGACAGGGGAAAGTCAGCCCCAGCATTTT CASSPGTGESQPQHF
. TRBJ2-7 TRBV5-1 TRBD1 TGCGCCAGCAGGCTCCGGGACAGGACCTACGAGCAGTACTTC CASRLRDRTYEQYF
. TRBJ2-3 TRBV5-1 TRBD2 TGCGCCAGCAGCTCGTCCACTAGCGGGATTGGAGATACGCAGTATTTT CASSSSTSGIGDTQYF
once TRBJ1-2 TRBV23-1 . TGCGCCAGCAGTCAATTCGGTGGGGCTCAGAATGGCTACACCTTC CASSQFGGAQNGYTF
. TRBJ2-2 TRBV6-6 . TGTGCCAGCAGCCCCCGGGACTTCACCGGGGAGCTGTTTTTT CASSPRDFTGELFF
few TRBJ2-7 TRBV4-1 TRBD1 TGCGCCAGCAGCCCAGGGAACCGGGACAGGGTTTACGAGCAGTACTTC CASSPGNRDRVYEQYF
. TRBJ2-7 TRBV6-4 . TGTGCCAGCAGTGACGTCCACCTCTACGAGCAGTACTTC CASSDVHLYEQYF
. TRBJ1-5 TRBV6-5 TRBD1 TGTGCCAGCAGTCGACAGGGTGCCAGCAATCAGCCCCAGCATTTT CASSRQGASNQPQHF
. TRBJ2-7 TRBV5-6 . TGTGCCAGCAGCTTGAACCAGGGGCGCTACGAGCAGTACTTC CASSLNQGRYEQYF
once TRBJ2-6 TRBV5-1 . TGCGCCAGCAGCTTGGCCAACTCTGGGGCCAACGTCCTGACTTTC CASSLANSGANVLTF